A single sample is the source of the 16 T cell receptor beta chains below, sequenced in a study of blood T cell repertoires in COVID-19. Produced via immunoSEQ multiplex PCR; TCRdb's table is partial and in-frame only. The table lists roughly 150,000 clones, more than 80% of them singletons. Input material: peripheral blood. The receptors originated from a man aged 55-75 years with acute or convalescent COVID-19.

The chain joins TRBV12-3 or TRBV12-4 to TRBJ2-1, with D hard to call. The V gene lost 5 bases and the J gene lost 6 bases, with 11 bases spanning the gap. The CDR3 runs 13 residues. This CDR3 reads CASSPLTSNEQFF. CDR3 coding DNA: TGTGCCAGCAGTCCCTTAACCAGCAATGAGCAGTTCTTC.

V usage is TRBV12-5 and J usage is TRBJ2-1; D call uncertain. The CDR3 length is 13 residues. Trimming took off 5 bases at V and 7 bases at J, with 12 bases between the two ends. Germline CDR1 is LGHNT and CDR2 is FRNRAP. DNA of the CDR3: TGTGCTAGTGGTAACCCGAACAGTAATGAGCAGTTCTTC. Protein sequence: CASGNPNSNEQFF. The full variable domain, in which reference TRBV12-5 and TRBJ2-1 provide the parts outside the CDR3, is DARVTQTPRHKVTEMGQEVTMRCQPILGHNTVFWYRQTMMQGLELLAYFRNRAPLDDSGMPKDRFSAEMPDATLATLKIQPSEPRDSAVYFCASGNPNSNEQFFGPGTRLTVL.

This clone was observed once. The V call is TRBV9, the J call TRBJ1-6; D remains ambiguous. CDR1 and CDR2 from the germline V gene are SGDLS and YYNGEE. The CDR3 has 15 amino acids. V was pared by 4 bases and J by 8 bases, with 16 bases between. This CDR3 reads CASSQSGSAYSPLHF. In nucleotides, the CDR3 is TGTGCCAGCAGCCAATCGGGGAGCGCGTATTCACCCCTCCACTTT.

DNA of the CDR3: TGTGCCAGTAGTATATGGGAGAGGAAAAACATTCAGTACTTC. Protein: CASSIWERKNIQYF. The genes are TRBV19 and TRBJ2-4; D is possibly TRBD2 (5 bases). Looked up from germline, CDR1 is LNHDA and CDR2 is SQIVND (reference sequence). There are 14 residues in the CDR3. Trimming cost V 2 bases and J 4 bases, with 9 bases left between them.

The table lists this clone with a few counts. The chain couples TRBV3-1 (or the pseudogene TRBV3-2) to TRBJ2-3, with 9 bases lining up with TRBD2. The CDR3 has 17 residues. The J segment lost 1 base and the V segment lost 4 bases, leaving 9 bases of the junction unmatched. Germline CDR1 is LGHDT and CDR2 is YNNKEL (reference sequence). This CDR3 reads CASSPVRGGWGTDTQYF. DNA of the CDR3: TGTGCCAGCAGCCCGGTGCGGGGGGGCTGGGGCACAGATACGCAGTATTTT.

This clone was found once. The chain has TRBV7-2 and TRBJ1-2; no firm D call. This CDR3 has 15 amino acids. Germline V gene lookup returns CDR1 SGHTA and CDR2 FQGNSA. With 5 bases removed from V and 4 bases from J, the gap between germline ends came to 17 bases. The CDR3 DNA reads as TGTGCCAGCAGCCGTTGGGAGGGCCGGGGCTATGGCTACACCTTC. It yields the protein CASSRWEGRGYGYTF.

In DNA form, the CDR3 reads TGTGCTAGTGGTACCGGGACAGGTATTTCCTACGAGCAGTACTTC. It encodes CASGTGTGISYEQYF. J is TRBJ2-7 and V is TRBV12-5; 8 bases align to TRBD1. The V and J ends lost 5 bases and 1 base, in that order; junction bases with no gene match: 7. The CDR3 is 15 residues long. Per germline, CDR1 LGHNT and CDR2 FRNRAP.

DNA for the CDR3: TGTGCCAGCAGCTTGGAATTAAACACTGAAGCTTTCTTT. Its protein is CASSLELNTEAFF. V gene TRBV5-4 combines with J gene TRBJ1-1; D remains ambiguous. The germline V and J ends were trimmed by 0 bases and 2 bases, with 5 bases remaining between them. The CDR3 loop spans 13 amino acids. Germline V gene lookup returns CDR1 SGHNT and CDR2 YYREEE (reference sequence).

V is TRBV6-5 and J is TRBJ1-1, with D possibly TRBD1 on 5 matching bases. Germline V CDR1 and CDR2: MNHEY, SVGAGI. V gave up 11 bases and J gave up 2 bases, with 15 bases separating them. CDR3 length: 13 residues. The CDR3 loop is CAGGRQPNTEAFF. The CDR3 nucleotides read TGTGCCGGGGGGAGACAGCCAAACACTGAAGCTTTCTTT.

This clone was recorded once. The chain couples TRBV14 to TRBJ1-4; D unresolved. The ends were cut back, 0 bases at V and 7 bases at J, with 12 bases in the middle. The CDR3 runs to 15 residues. The germline V gene encodes CDR1 SGHDN and CDR2 FVKESK. CDR3 sequence (DNA): TGTGCCAGCAGCCAAGATGGAGGGTACACTGAAAAACTGTTTTTT. Translation gives CASSQDGGYTEKLFF.

The chain couples TRBV13 to TRBJ1-1, with 7 nucleotides matching TRBD1. V shed 4 bases and J 7 bases; nucleotides not matched to a gene: 6. Germline assignment: CDR1 PRHDT and CDR2 FYEKMQ (reference sequence). The CDR3 contains 13 residues. The CDR3 DNA reads as TGTGCCAGCAGCTACCTACAGGGGAGTGAAGCTTTCTTT. This sequence encodes CASSYLQGSEAFF.

The chain is built from TRBV3-1 (or the pseudogene TRBV3-2) and TRBJ2-1, with 10 bases fitting TRBD2. Looked up from germline, CDR1 is LGHDT and CDR2 is YNNKEL (reference sequence). V shed 1 base and J 14 bases; nucleotides not matched to a gene: 8. The CDR3 spans 14 residues. CDR3 sequence reads: CASSQGTSGTPKFF. The CDR3 DNA follows: TGTGCCAGCAGCCAAGGGACTAGCGGTACCCCTAAGTTCTTC.

V is TRBV9 and J is TRBJ2-1, with D tentatively TRBD1 (6 bases). The V gene's germline CDR1 is SGDLS and CDR2 YYNGEE. The CDR3 contains 13 residues. V was cut by 2 bases and J by 8 bases, with 11 bases left in between. The CDR3 DNA is TGTGCCAGCAGCGTTGTTACAGGGTATGAGCAGTTCTTC. Its protein product is CASSVVTGYEQFF.

V is TRBV24-1 and J is TRBJ2-2; a possible D gene is TRBD1 (6 bases). In germline, CDR1 is KGHDR, CDR2 SFDVKD. Trimming pared 1 base from V and 0 bases from J, leaving 14 bases between. CDR3 length equals 18 residues. The CDR3 DNA reads TGTGCCACCAGTGATTTTCCCCCAGGGGCCACGAACACCGGGGAGCTGTTTTTT. Protein: CATSDFPPGATNTGELFF.

This clone was picked up one time. This chain joins TRBV24-1 and TRBJ2-1, with D possibly matching TRBD1 (6 bases). V was pared by 6 bases and J by 0 bases, with 23 bases between. Germline CDR1 is KGHDR and CDR2 is SFDVKD. The CDR3 runs to 19 residues. CDR3: CATSRKTGFPLSSYNEQFF. CDR3 in DNA: TGTGCCACCAGTCGAAAGACAGGTTTCCCCCTTAGCTCCTACAATGAGCAGTTCTTC.

The V call is TRBV19, the J call TRBJ2-7; no reliable D call. The CDR3 consists of 14 residues. The V and J ends lost 4 bases and 0 bases respectively, with 10 bases between them. Germline CDR1 reads LNHDA; CDR2 reads SQIVND (reference sequence). The CDR3 here is CASSKFASSYEQYF. CDR3 sequence (DNA): TGTGCCAGTAGTAAATTCGCCAGCTCCTACGAGCAGTACTTC.